A selection of T cell receptor beta chains follows, all from one sample in a study of graft-versus-host responses after intestinal transplantation. No cognate antigen is known for these TCRs. TCRdb's copy holds only in-frame clones and misses some; the assay was immunoSEQ multiplex PCR. Altogether around 100,000 clones are present, more than 85% being singletons, with the ten largest covering approximately 1%. Sequenced material: unstimulated CD8+ T cells sorted from spleen or lymph node cells, taken before transplant. The origin of the receptors is a human donor who was the organ donor for an intestinal transplant. CDR3s include the opening cysteine and the closing phenylalanine or tryptophan. D genes are given only for firm matches. A row's size may be missing; if present it is once, few, many or a size class.

>TRBJ1-5|once|TRBV28|NA
CASSLYPSNQPQHF
TGTGCCAGCAGTTTATATCCAAGCAATCAGCCCCAGCATTTT
>TRBJ2-1|NA|TRBV5-1|TRBD2
CASSRAGGPSSYNEQFF
TGCGCCAGCTCCCGAGCGGGAGGGCCCAGCTCCTACAATGAGCAGTTCTTC
>TRBJ2-7|NA|TRBV18|NA
CASSPSGGLSYEQYF
TGTGCCAGCTCACCCTCGGGCGGCCTCTCCTACGAGCAGTACTTC
>TRBJ2-7|NA|TRBV28|NA
CASSIPQGRGAYEQYF
TGTGCCAGCAGTATACCCCAGGGGAGAGGGGCCTACGAGCAGTACTTC
>TRBJ2-7|NA|TRBV29-1|NA
CSVAGGTLTYEQYF
TGCAGCGTGGCGGGTGGGACACTAACCTACGAGCAGTACTTC
>TRBJ1-4|NA|TRBV6-1|NA
CASSESAVVNEKLFF
TGTGCCAGCAGTGAATCAGCGGTCGTTAATGAAAAACTGTTTTTT
>TRBJ2-3|NA|TRBV13|NA
CASSLRGYVGTDTQYF
TGTGCCAGCAGCTTAAGGGGGTATGTGGGCACAGATACGCAGTATTTT
>TRBJ2-7|NA|TRBV29-1|NA
CSVVFFGRGHYEQYF
TGCAGCGTTGTATTCTTTGGTCGGGGCCACTACGAGCAGTACTTC
>TRBJ1-2|NA|TRBV5-8|NA
CASSLTGFYGYTF
TGTGCCAGCAGCTTGACAGGGTTTTATGGCTACACCTTC
>TRBJ2-7|NA|TRBV11-2|NA
CASSPRQSYEQYF
TGTGCCAGCAGCCCAAGACAATCCTACGAGCAGTACTTC
>TRBJ2-7|once|TRBV7-9|TRBD2
CASSPGTSGRALYEQYF
TGTGCCAGCAGCCCCGGGACTAGCGGGAGGGCCCTCTACGAGCAGTACTTC
>TRBJ2-3|NA|TRBV29-1|NA
CSVEDMREGDTDTQYF
TGCAGCGTTGAAGATATGAGGGAGGGGGACACAGATACGCAGTATTTT
>TRBJ2-7|NA|TRBV10-2|NA
CASSGTEGYYEQYF
TGCGCCAGCAGCGGGACGGAGGGTTACTACGAGCAGTACTTC
>TRBJ1-1|NA|TRBV20-1|TRBD1
CSADGTGDAFF
TGCAGTGCTGACGGGACAGGAGACGCTTTCTTT
>TRBJ2-7|once|TRBV25-1|NA
CASSGGTGNPYEQYF
TGTGCCAGCAGTGGAGGGACTGGTAACCCCTACGAGCAGTACTTC
>TRBJ1-3|NA|TRBV29-1|NA
CSVEYWGSGNTIYF
TGCAGCGTTGAATATTGGGGATCTGGAAACACCATATATTTT